This passage covers 13 T cell receptor beta chains from one sample sequenced in a study of blood T cell dynamics during melanoma immunotherapy. Time point given: week 3, after first cycle of checkpoint inhibitor. Assay used: immunoSEQ multiplex PCR; TCRdb lists only in-frame clones, some missing. This sample carries about 19,000 clones, roughly nine tenths of them seen once, and the ten largest clones take about 7.5%. The sample here was blood, taken from a patient treated with checkpoint blockade. Receptor source: a human donor with melanoma.

The V and J genes are TRBV5-1 and TRBJ2-2; D gene uncertain. Trimming pared 3 bases from V and 0 bases from J, leaving 6 bases between. There are 14 residues in the CDR3. The germline V gene has CDR1 SGHRS and CDR2 YFSETQ. In DNA form, the CDR3 reads TGCGCCAGCAGCTATGATGCGAACACCGGGGAGCTGTTTTTT. Translation gives CASSYDANTGELFF.

The genes are TRBV9 and TRBJ1-4, with D unclear. V shed 0 bases and J shed 2 bases, with 14 bases lying between them. Germline CDR1 is SGDLS and CDR2 is YYNGEE. The CDR3 extends over 17 amino acids. CDR3 region: CASSVGIGQATNEKLFF. The CDR3 DNA is TGTGCCAGCAGCGTAGGGATAGGGCAAGCCACTAATGAAAAACTGTTTTTT.

The J gene is TRBJ2-3, the V gene TRBV6-4, with D possibly matching TRBD1 (6 bases). This CDR3 is 15 amino acids long. V was trimmed by 2 bases and J by 1 base, leaving 10 bases between them. Germline V lookup: CDR1 MRHNA, CDR2 SNTAGT. The CDR3 bases are TGTGCCAGCAGTGACAGAGCAGGGGGCACAGATACGCAGTATTTT. It yields the protein CASSDRAGGTDTQYF.

The rearrangement joins TRBV5-1 to TRBJ2-7, with 11 bases aligning to TRBD2. The junction had 8 bases not matched to a gene; V was cut back by 0 bases and J by 6 bases. In germline, CDR1 is SGHRS, CDR2 YFSETQ. CDR3 length equals 16 residues. CDR3 nucleotide sequence: TGCGCCAGCAGCTTGGGACTAGCGGGAAACTTGCTCGAGCAGTACTTC. This encodes CASSLGLAGNLLEQYF.

The CDR3: CASSLMGQDRGEAFF. The CDR3 nucleotides read TGTGCCAGCAGCTTAATGGGACAGGACAGGGGAGAAGCTTTCTTT. J is TRBJ1-1 and V is TRBV7-2, with 9 bases matching TRBD1. Trimming took 2 bases from V and 8 from J; bases not matched to a gene: 9. There are 15 residues in the CDR3. CDR1 is SGHTA, CDR2 FQGNSA, per germline.

V gene TRBV4-1 combines with J gene TRBJ1-1; unclear D gene. V lost 1 base and J lost 10, with 10 bases in between. This CDR3 has 12 residues. Germline V CDR1 and CDR2: MGHRA, YSYEKL. CDR3 in DNA: TGCGCCAGCAGCCAAGCGTACGAGAGAGCTTTCTTT. Protein product: CASSQAYERAFF.

This chain joins TRBV14 and TRBJ2-1, with 9 bases identical to TRBD2. The J segment lost 0 bases and the V segment lost 5 bases, leaving 2 bases of the junction unmatched. In germline, CDR1 is SGHDN, CDR2 FVKESK. The CDR3 extends over 15 amino acids. The CDR3 nucleotides are TGTGCCAGCAGCTGGCGGGGGGGCTCCTACAATGAGCAGTTCTTC. As protein: CASSWRGGSYNEQFF.

The chain employs TRBV19 and TRBJ2-2; D is perhaps TRBD1 or TRBD2 (5 bases each). Germline values: CDR1 LNHDA, CDR2 SQIVND (reference sequence). Between the trimmed V and J ends, which lost 5 bases and 0 bases, there was a span of 10 bases. The CDR3 contains 15 residues. The CDR3 protein is CASSPRDANTGELFF. For the CDR3, the DNA is TGTGCCAGTAGTCCCCGGGACGCGAACACCGGGGAGCTGTTTTTT.

The chain uses TRBV7-8 and TRBJ2-3; D is perhaps TRBD2 (6 bases). The CDR3 spans 19 residues. V lost 4 bases to trimming and J lost 8 bases, with 31 bases between them. CDR1 is SGHVS, CDR2 FQNEAQ, per germline. The CDR3 bases are TGTGCCAGCAGCTCCCCCTCCTCTCTCTGGGGGGACTTTGTAGTTACGCAGTATTTT. Translation: CASSSPSSLWGDFVVTQYF.

The rearrangement links TRBV19 to TRBJ2-2; 7 bases map to TRBD1. The CDR3 is 14 residues long. CDR1 and CDR2 (germline): LNHDA, SQIVND (reference sequence). V gave up 6 bases and J gave up 4 bases; unmatched junction bases: 5. This CDR3 reads CASSSGGRTGELFF. As DNA, the CDR3 is TGTGCCAGTAGCTCAGGGGGTCGCACCGGGGAGCTGTTTTTT. The variable domain in full, completed from reference TRBV19 and TRBJ2-2, reads DGGITQSPKYLFRKEGQNVTLSCEQNLNHDAMYWYRQDPGQGLRLIYYSQIVNDFQKGDIAEGYSVSREKKESFPLTVTSAQKNPTAFYLCASSSGGRTGELFFGEGSRLTVL.

In DNA form, the CDR3 reads TGTGCCAGCAGTTCCCCCGGGGCCGCCCCTGGGGCCAACGTCCTGACTTTC. This gives the protein CASSSPGAAPGANVLTF. The rearrangement links TRBV28 to TRBJ2-6; the D call may be TRBD1 or TRBD2 (5 bases each). The V end lost 4 bases, the J end lost 2 bases, and 15 bases lay between the germline ends. Germline V gives CDR1 MDHEN, CDR2 SYDVKM. This CDR3 is built from 17 residues.

This chain uses TRBV27 with TRBJ2-3; D is uncertain. The V gene lost 4 bases and the J gene lost 0 bases, with 11 bases spanning the gap. Germline assignment: CDR1 MNHEY and CDR2 SMNVEV (reference sequence). The CDR3 sequence is 15 residues long. Written as DNA, the CDR3 is TGTGCCAGCAGTTCTACCGCGGAAAGCACAGATACGCAGTATTTT. This encodes CASSSTAESTDTQYF.

The chain employs TRBV27 and TRBJ2-3; TRBD2 might be the D (5 bases). Germline CDR1 and CDR2: MNHEY and SMNVEV (reference sequence). Trimming cost V 4 bases and J 7 bases, with 21 bases left between them. The CDR3 length is 16 residues. The CDR3 here is CASSSPSGLVTYTQYF. CDR3 bases: TGTGCCAGCAGTTCTCCGAGCGGCTTAGTCACTTATACGCAGTATTTT.